The T cell receptor (beta chain) described here comes from a study of naive and memory T cell subsets. Regarding the study as a whole: TCR counts from RNA may reflect activation-linked expression changes. Over 85% of naive TCR sequences appeared only once, unlike memory subsets.

Two oligonucleotides, mixed equimolar, formed the beta constant-region primer covering TRBC1 and TRBC2. TCRdb processed the UMI-ligation and nested PCR reads anew with MiXCR; each CDR3 protein has one entry. The table includes around 90,000 distinct CDR3 sequences, 5.5% to 8.5% detected once. This CDR3 contains 14 residues. Trimming removed 0 bases from V and 7 bases from J, with 7 bases in between. Germline V CDR1 and CDR2: SGHDN, FVKESK. From the second PCR step, alpha and beta chains were amplified apart. In its sample, this clonotype ranks as medium-sized. Its antigen is still unknown. The sample was central memory CD4+ T cells from blood. This chain joins TRBV14 and TRBJ2-6; the D is unclear. The source is a human donor in good health. CDR3 DNA sequence: TGTGCCAGCAGCCAAGATAATGTAGCCAACGTCCTGACTTTC. This sequence encodes CASSQDNVANVLTF.